Below, 10 T cell receptor beta chains from the same sample are listed, as sequenced in a study of PD-1 blockade in classical Hodgkin lymphoma. Relapse was seen in all patients after autologous stem cell transplantation, and brentuximab vedotin exposure was variable. TCRdb's table, derived via immunoSEQ multiplex PCR, lists solely in-frame clones and lacks some. Of 20,000 to 30,000 clones listed, about 76% were seen once; the top ten hold around 20%. This material consisted of peripheral blood mononuclear cells (PBMCs), taken before the second cycle of nivolumab. These receptors originate from a human donor with classical Hodgkin lymphoma.

This chain connects TRBV28 to TRBJ1-5; possible D gene TRBD1, 5 bases. Germline V CDR1 and CDR2: MDHEN, SYDVKM. With 10 bases removed from V and 4 bases from J, the gap between germline ends came to 14 bases. This CDR3 comprises 13 residues. The CDR3 region is CATNGGWNQPQHF. DNA for the CDR3: TGTGCCACCAACGGGGGTTGGAATCAGCCCCAGCATTTT.

The chain uses TRBV10-2 and TRBJ2-3; D is possibly TRBD1 or TRBD2 (5 bases each). The V end was cut by 2 bases, the J end by 2 bases, with 14 bases between. Per the germline V gene, CDR1 is WSHSY and CDR2 is SAAADI. There are 16 residues in the CDR3. The CDR3 bases are TGCGCCAGCAGTGAGCCGGGACCACCTATCACAGATACGCAGTATTTT. Translation: CASSEPGPPITDTQYF.

The sample holds one count of this clone. The rearrangement links TRBV27 to TRBJ1-2, with D maybe TRBD1 (5 bases). V lost 10 bases to trimming and J lost 4 bases, with 10 bases between them. This CDR3 spans 11 amino acids. In germline, CDR1 is MNHEY, CDR2 SMNVEV (reference sequence). CDR3 sequence: CATGGGYGYTF. As DNA, the CDR3 is TGTGCCACCGGCGGGGGCTATGGCTACACCTTC.

The V and J genes are TRBV6-6 and TRBJ1-3; D is undetermined. V gave up 0 bases and J gave up 2 bases, with 5 bases separating them. CDR3 length: 14 amino acids. CDR1 is MNHNY, CDR2 SVGAGI, per germline (reference sequence). CDR3 residues: CASSYSTTGNTIYF. The CDR3 DNA reads as TGTGCCAGCAGTTACTCCACCACTGGAAACACCATATATTTT.

V and J are TRBV7-6 and TRBJ2-1; 14 bases align to TRBD2. V was pared by 1 base and J by 7 bases, with 9 bases of the junction left unmatched. This CDR3 is 18 amino acids long. Germline V gives CDR1 SGHVS, CDR2 FNYEAQ. The CDR3 DNA is TGTGCCAGCAGCTTAGGCAGGAGACTAGCGGGAGGGCCAAATGAGCAGTTCTTC. It specifies CASSLGRRLAGGPNEQFF.

The V call is TRBV7-9, the J call TRBJ2-5; maybe TRBD1 (5 bases). V gave up 0 bases and J gave up 7 bases, with 12 bases separating them. The germline V gene has CDR1 SEHNR and CDR2 FQNEAQ (reference sequence). The CDR3 extends over 14 amino acids. The CDR3 DNA sequence: TGTGCCAGCAGCTTAGCGGAAGGGCAGGGGACCCAGTACTTC. As protein: CASSLAEGQGTQYF.

This sequence joins TRBV4-1 and TRBJ2-1, with D tentatively TRBD1 (6 bases). This CDR3 region has 14 residues. The V gene lost 1 base and the J gene lost 6 bases, with 10 bases spanning the gap. Germline V gene lookup returns CDR1 MGHRA and CDR2 YSYEKL. CDR3 protein: CASSQADRLNEQFF. The CDR3 coding sequence is TGCGCCAGCAGCCAAGCAGACAGGCTCAATGAGCAGTTCTTC.

The rearrangement links TRBV5-1 to TRBJ2-1, with 7 bases matching TRBD2. The ends lost 2 bases at V and 7 bases at J; junction bases unmatched: 21. The V gene's germline CDR1 is SGHRS and CDR2 YFSETQ. This CDR3 has 19 amino acids. CDR3 amino acids: CASSFFPGGGGSGWNEQFF. CDR3 nucleotides: TGCGCCAGCAGCTTCTTCCCGGGGGGAGGCGGGAGCGGCTGGAATGAGCAGTTCTTC.

The rearrangement uses TRBV15 and TRBJ1-6; TRBD1 matches 9 bases. The CDR3 spans 16 residues. V shed 0 bases, J shed 8 bases, and the junction held 5 bases outside the gene matches. The V gene's germline CDR1 is LNHNV and CDR2 YYDKDF (reference sequence). The CDR3 DNA reads as TGTGCCACCAGCAGAGAGAGGACAGGGGTTGATTCACCCCTCCACTTT. Protein sequence: CATSRERTGVDSPLHF.

CDR3 nucleotides: TGTGCCAGCAGCTTAGGGACCAGGGGGATGGGGGAGACCCAGTACTTC. The encoded protein is CASSLGTRGMGETQYF. The chain joins TRBV11-2 to TRBJ2-5; TRBD1 agrees at 7 bases. The CDR3 consists of 16 residues. Germline V gene lookup returns CDR1 SGHAT and CDR2 FQNNGV. Trimming removed 1 base from V and 5 bases from J; junction bases left unmatched: 10.